This TCR beta chain was recorded in a study of T cell clonality in common variable immunodeficiency. Whole-study findings and limits: T cell subpopulation sequencing would be needed to explain CVID clonality. Common variable immunodeficiency TCR beta sequences reportedly had fewer deletions and N-nucleotide insertions.

Patients had low serum IgG, IgA and/or IgM and specific antibody deficiency. All CVID subjects were on immunoglobulin replacement for at least one year. No CVID subject was ill or on immunomodulatory drugs when sampled. With regard to this clone: What it binds is unknown. The read finishes 3 residues shy of the CDR3 end, and the germline J gene is used to complete it.

Germline-derived CDR1 and CDR2 are SGHVS and FNYEAQ. The V gene lost 0 bases and the J gene lost 3 bases, with 9 bases spanning the gap. The CDR3 has 15 amino acids. Produced via immunoSEQ multiplex PCR; TCRdb's table is partial and in-frame only. Its table records around 15,000 clones. Input material: peripheral blood mononuclear cells. This rearrangement joins TRBV7-6 to TRBJ2-1; maybe TRBD1 (6 bases). The clonotype originates from a human donor with common variable immunodeficiency. CDR3 bases read: TGTGCCAGCAGCTTAGCCCCGACAGGCTACAATGAG. Its translation is CASSLAPTGYNE. The whole CDR3 sequence reads CASSLAPTGYNEQFF.